A single sample is the source of the 14 T cell receptor beta chains below, sequenced in a study of blood T cell repertoires in COVID-19. Sequencing used immunoSEQ multiplex PCR; TCRdb keeps in-frame clones, though not all of them. The sample has 170,000 or so clones, 86% seen once; the top ten hold 5.5% to 8%. The sequencing input was peripheral blood. These TCRs come from a man in his forties or fifties with active or convalescent COVID-19.

CDR3 nucleotides: TGTGCCAGCAAGAAGGCCGGACAGGGGAGGCCGACTCAAGAGACCCAGTACTTC. It encodes CASKKAGQGRPTQETQYF. The V and J genes are TRBV28 and TRBJ2-5; 9 bases line up with TRBD1. The junction had 17 bases not matched to a gene; V was cut back by 7 bases and J by 2 bases. Germline assignment: CDR1 MDHEN and CDR2 SYDVKM. This CDR3 has 18 residues.

The gene calls are TRBV19 and TRBJ2-7; 7 nucleotides match TRBD1. Per the germline V gene, CDR1 is LNHDA and CDR2 is SQIVND (reference sequence). The J segment lost 0 bases and the V segment lost 4 bases, leaving 6 bases of the junction unmatched. The length of the CDR3 is 15 residues. CDR3 nucleotide sequence: TGTGCCAGTAGTAGAACAGGGGTGAACTCCTACGAGCAGTACTTC. Translation: CASSRTGVNSYEQYF.

V and J are TRBV14 and TRBJ2-1; 14 bases are a match to TRBD2. This CDR3 is built from 17 residues. The ends lost 4 bases at V and 7 bases at J; junction bases unmatched: 9. CDR1 and CDR2 from the germline V gene are SGHDN and FVKESK. CDR3 sequence reads: CASSLGAGLAGVNEQFF. For the CDR3, the DNA is TGTGCCAGCAGCCTCGGCGCGGGACTAGCGGGGGTAAATGAGCAGTTCTTC.

The chain uses TRBV2 and TRBJ1-5, with 7 bases that match TRBD1. Unmatched junction bases numbered 12, after V lost 6 bases and J lost 10 bases. This CDR3 region has 14 residues. Germline loops: CDR1 SNHLY, CDR2 FYNNEI. DNA for the CDR3: TGTGCCAGCAGCGCTTACAGGGGATCTGGACCCCAGCATTTT. This codes for CASSAYRGSGPQHF.

The chain employs TRBV9 and TRBJ1-2, with 8 positions matching TRBD1. The CDR3 is 15 residues long. V lost 3 bases to trimming and J lost 4 bases; unmatched junction nucleotides: 8. Germline assignment: CDR1 SGDLS and CDR2 YYNGEE. CDR3 in DNA: TGTGCCAGCAGCGGGACAGGGCGACGAAGCTATGGCTACACCTTC. It translates to CASSGTGRRSYGYTF.

V is TRBV19 and J is TRBJ2-4; TRBD1 is a possible D gene (6 bases). The CDR3 length is 17 residues. Per the germline V gene, CDR1 is LNHDA and CDR2 is SQIVND (reference sequence). V lost 6 bases, J lost 0 bases, and 18 bases lay in between. This CDR3 is CASSTPQDSPAKNIQYF. The CDR3 DNA sequence: TGTGCCAGTAGCACCCCTCAGGACAGCCCAGCCAAAAACATTCAGTACTTC.

This sequence joins TRBV6-2 or TRBV6-3 and TRBJ2-7, with a tentative D call TRBD2 (6 bases). V lost 5 bases to trimming and J lost 1 base, with 18 bases between them. From germline, CDR1 is MNHEY and CDR2 SVGEGT. The CDR3 loop spans 16 amino acids. This CDR3 is CASSPLVGGFSYEQYF. CDR3 coding DNA: TGTGCCAGCAGTCCCCTGGTGGGGGGATTTTCCTACGAGCAGTACTTC.

This clone has just a few counts. The CDR3 region is CASSNGQETQYF. The CDR3, as DNA: TGCGCCAGCAGTAACGGCCAAGAGACCCAGTACTTC. The V call is TRBV5-1, the J call TRBJ2-5; D is ambiguous. This CDR3 spans 12 amino acids. Germline CDR1 and CDR2: SGHRS and YFSETQ. The V end lost 5 bases, the J end lost 1 base, and 6 bases lay between the germline ends. The whole variable domain, filled in from reference TRBV5-1 and TRBJ2-5, reads KAGVTQTPRYLIKTRGQQVTLSCSPISGHRSVSWYQQTPGQGLQFLFEYFSETQRNKGNFPGRFSGRQFSNSRSEMNVSTLELGDSALYLCASSNGQETQYFGPGTRLLVL.

A single count supports this clone. The rearrangement uses TRBV12-3 or TRBV12-4 and TRBJ1-2, with 7 bases matching TRBD1. The CDR3 is 12 amino acids. The V and J ends lost 5 bases and 7 bases, in that order; junction bases with no gene match: 4. The CDR3 DNA is TGTGCCAGCAGTCCCAACAGGGGTGGCTACACCTTC. It specifies CASSPNRGGYTF.

This chain joins TRBV11-3 and TRBJ2-1; 8 bases are shared with TRBD1. CDR3 length: 15 residues. Germline trimming cut 5 bases from V and 0 bases from J; bases unmatched to any gene: 3. Germline V gene sequence: CDR1 SGHNT, CDR2 YENEEA. The CDR3 DNA reads TGTGCCAGCAGCCTTGGACAGGGCTCCTACAATGAGCAGTTCTTC. Amino acid sequence: CASSLGQGSYNEQFF.

The V call is TRBV5-6, the J call TRBJ2-2; 9 nucleotides match TRBD2. There are 16 residues in the CDR3. Germline V gives CDR1 SGHDT, CDR2 YYEEEE. J lost 4 bases, V lost 5 bases, and 9 bases had no gene match. CDR3 residues: CASSRRLAGSTGELFF. The DNA of the CDR3 is TGTGCCAGCAGTAGGCGGCTAGCGGGGTCCACCGGGGAGCTGTTTTTT.

The V gene is TRBV27, the J gene TRBJ2-7, with D unresolved. This CDR3 comprises 15 residues. V lost 2 bases and J lost 0, with 11 bases in between. Germline assignment: CDR1 MNHEY and CDR2 SMNVEV (reference sequence). The CDR3 coding sequence is TGTGCCAGCAGTTTAAATAGGCAGGCCTCCTACGAGCAGTACTTC. As protein: CASSLNRQASYEQYF.

This sequence joins TRBV2 and TRBJ2-3; TRBD2 agrees at 9 bases. The V segment lost 4 bases and the J segment 2 bases; nucleotides outside the gene matches: 4. Germline V gives CDR1 SNHLY, CDR2 FYNNEI. This CDR3 spans 15 amino acids. In nucleotides, the CDR3 is TGTGCCAGCAGTGGACTAGCGGTACTCACAGATACGCAGTATTTT. This gives the protein CASSGLAVLTDTQYF.

This clone was observed a single time. The chain employs TRBV7-2 and TRBJ2-1, with 7 bases that match TRBD2. CDR1 is SGHTA and CDR2 is FQGNSA in the germline V gene. With 1 base clipped from V and 4 bases from J, the junction kept 4 bases outside the gene matches. The length of the CDR3 is 15 residues. In nucleotides, the CDR3 is TGTGCCAGCAGCTTAGTGGTGGGGGGGTACAATGAGCAGTTCTTC. Translated, it gives CASSLVVGGYNEQFF.